The clone carrying this TCR beta chain turned up a few times. Stated time point: after neoadjuvant nivolumab, at surgical resection. Patients had newly diagnosed, untreated stage II-IVA oral cavity squamous cell carcinoma. The source of the sample is a study of neoadjuvant anti-PD-1 for oral cavity cancer. Study-wide context: Around day 43, patients without progression received a fourth nivolumab dose before surgery.

Survey sequencing of tumors mostly used 4.8 ug DNA, two replicates. The assay was immunoSEQ multiplex PCR, and TCRdb's table has in-frame clones only and misses some. The repertoire includes about 23,000 clones, 20% to 30% of them detected once, and about 16% sits in the top ten. Germline lookup yields CDR1 LNHDA and CDR2 SQIVND (reference sequence). The CDR3 has 15 residues. The V and J ends lost 4 bases and 3 bases respectively, with 16 bases between them. This chain links TRBV19 with TRBJ2-7, with unresolved D. This clonotype originated in a person aged 35-79 years with oral cavity squamous cell carcinoma. The specimen comprised tumor tissue, sampled after nivolumab (anti-PD-1) treatment. Here the CDR3 DNA reads TGTGCCAGTAGTAGAACCGTTAAGGGCGACTACGAGCAGTACTTC. The encoded protein is CASSRTVKGDYEQYF.